This T cell receptor beta chain is drawn from a study of blood T cell repertoires in COVID-19. Study in general: Whether acute or convalescent, the COVID-19 samples came from the United States, Italy and Spain. In each case, the material was cDNA or gDNA derived from T cells, B-cell-depleted T cells, or PBMCs.

How the authors handled the data: Reference gene primer amplification in the assay estimated nucleated cell counts. Clones were read by immunoSEQ multiplex PCR, and TCRdb kept only the in-frame ones, dropping some. V and J calls and clone size are copied from that table; D and trimming were computed from the DNA. The sample lists 25,000 to 30,000 clones; more than 80% were seen once. Trimming shortened V by 4 bases and J by 2 bases, and 16 bases separated the two germline ends. Germline loops: CDR1 SGHAT, CDR2 FQNNGV. This CDR3 is 16 amino acids long. The sample comprised peripheral blood. The TCR comes from a human donor in a cohort sampled during active COVID-19. The rearrangement joins TRBV11-2 to TRBJ2-3; a weak D match, TRBD1 (5 bases). This chain's CDR3 is CASSSRRAGNTDTQYF. The DNA for the CDR3 is TGTGCCAGCAGCTCCAGACGGGCAGGGAACACAGATACGCAGTATTTT.